The 15 T cell receptor beta chains given below trace back to one sample, sequenced in a study of cytotoxic CD8 clonotypes in ibrutinib-treated CLL (dated by TCRdb to the early 2020s). Preparation of the library involved the immunoSEQ multiplex PCR assay. Held by TCRdb, this immuneACCESS table contains in-frame sequences only and omits some clones. Under half of the omission traces to an unresolved V gene where checked; the cause of the rest is unknown. The sample contains about 270,000 clones, 76% of them found a single time. The top ten clonotypes cover about 5.3% of the sample. This specimen's time point label, interpreted: progressive disease on ibrutinib. The sample here was PBMCs, taken at disease progression, from a patient treated with ibrutinib. Source of these receptors: a human donor with chronic lymphocytic leukemia.

This rearrangement joins TRBV7-9 to TRBJ1-2; D is unresolved. The germline V and J ends were trimmed by 1 base and 2 bases, with 2 bases remaining between them. Per germline, CDR1 SEHNR and CDR2 FQNEAQ (reference sequence). The CDR3 loop spans 12 amino acids. This CDR3 is CASSLVNYGYTF. The CDR3 DNA reads TGTGCCAGCAGCTTAGTGAACTATGGCTACACCTTC.

The chain links TRBV9 to TRBJ1-4; the match to TRBD1 covers 8 bases. Looked up from germline, CDR1 is SGDLS and CDR2 is YYNGEE. The V gene end was trimmed by 0 bases and the J gene end by 6 bases; junction bases not matched to a gene: 4. CDR3 length: 15 residues. This chain's CDR3 is CASSVGGQAHEKLFF. CDR3 coding DNA: TGTGCCAGCAGCGTAGGGGGACAGGCCCATGAAAAACTGTTTTTT.

V and J are TRBV9 and TRBJ2-5; the D gene is possibly TRBD1 (6 bases). The CDR3 spans 17 residues. Germline CDR1 SGDLS, CDR2 YYNGEE. V was pared by 2 bases and J by 5 bases, with 22 bases between. CDR3 region: CASSVFTGNVGEETQYF. The DNA for the CDR3 is TGTGCCAGCAGCGTTTTCACAGGGAATGTTGGGGAGGAGACCCAGTACTTC.

The chain combines TRBV5-1 with TRBJ2-7; TRBD2 matches at 9 bases. CDR1 and CDR2 (germline): SGHRS, YFSETQ. The V and J ends lost 2 bases and 7 bases, in that order; junction bases with no gene match: 7. The CDR3 length is 14 residues. This CDR3 reads CASSLVAGAGEQYF. For the CDR3, the DNA is TGCGCCAGCAGCTTAGTAGCGGGAGCGGGTGAGCAGTACTTC.

This chain joins TRBV2 and TRBJ1-1, with 7 nucleotides matching TRBD1. This CDR3 contains 12 residues. After removal of 7 bases from V and 11 bases from J, the junction contained 10 bases not matched to a gene. CDR1 and CDR2 (germline): SNHLY, FYNNEI. As DNA, the CDR3 is TGTGCCAGCACTGAGGACAGGCTTGCTGCTTTCTTT. It translates to CASTEDRLAAFF.

The J gene is TRBJ2-5, the V gene TRBV2, with 10 bases matching TRBD1. The CDR3 has 14 residues. From germline, CDR1 is SNHLY and CDR2 FYNNEI. V was pared by 6 bases and J by 5 bases, with 6 bases of the junction left unmatched. The CDR3 DNA follows: TGTGCCAGCAGCCGACAGGGGGCATGGGAGACCCAGTACTTC. Its translation is CASSRQGAWETQYF.

This sequence joins TRBV19 and TRBJ2-5; TRBD2 might be the D (5 bases). The CDR3 spans 15 residues. Per the germline V gene, CDR1 is LNHDA and CDR2 is SQIVND (reference sequence). V was cut by 3 bases and J by 5 bases, with 16 bases left in between. Here the CDR3 reads CASSIALATGETQYF. DNA of the CDR3: TGTGCCAGTAGTATTGCCCTAGCCACCGGGGAGACCCAGTACTTC.

This chain uses TRBV7-8 with TRBJ2-1; 7 bases agree with TRBD2. Germline CDR1 is SGHVS and CDR2 is FQNEAQ. The CDR3 totals 18 residues. J gave up 0 bases and V 5 bases, and 13 bases lay outside the gene matches. CDR3 loop: CASSPRGLSGRSYNEQFF. In nucleotides, the CDR3 is TGTGCCAGCAGCCCTAGGGGACTTAGCGGGCGCTCCTACAATGAGCAGTTCTTC. The complete variable domain, with remaining parts taken from reference TRBV7-8 and TRBJ2-1, reads GAGVSQSPRYKVAKRGQDVALRCDPISGHVSLFWYQQALGQGPEFLTYFQNEAQLDKSGLPSDRFFAERPEGSVSTLKIQRTQQEDSAVYLCASSPRGLSGRSYNEQFFGPGTRLTVL.

The chain joins TRBV7-9 to TRBJ1-2; 9 nucleotides line up with TRBD1. CDR1 and CDR2 from the germline V gene are SEHNR and FQNEAQ (reference sequence). The CDR3 is made up of 15 amino acids. V shed 5 bases, J shed 5 bases, and the junction held 9 bases outside the gene matches. CDR3 sequence: CASSQERDRDYGYTF. The CDR3 DNA sequence: TGTGCCAGCAGCCAAGAGAGGGACAGGGATTATGGCTACACCTTC. The complete variable domain, with remaining parts taken from reference TRBV7-9 and TRBJ1-2, reads DTGVSQNPRHKITKRGQNVTFRCDPISEHNRLYWYRQTLGQGPEFLTYFQNEAQLEKSRLLSDRFSAERPKGSFSTLEIQRTEQGDSAMYLCASSQERDRDYGYTFGSGTRLTVV.

The chain is built from TRBV7-9 and TRBJ2-3, with D perhaps matching TRBD2 (7 bases). V was cut by 5 bases and J by 3 bases, with 12 bases left in between. Germline V gene lookup returns CDR1 SEHNR and CDR2 FQNEAQ (reference sequence). There are 14 residues in the CDR3. For the CDR3, the DNA is TGTGCCAGCAGCCCAAAGGGGGGGACAGATACGCAGTATTTT. This gives the protein CASSPKGGTDTQYF.

The V and J genes are TRBV4-1 and TRBJ1-4; TRBD1 matches at 9 bases. The V gene end was trimmed by 4 bases and the J gene end by 4 bases; junction bases not matched to a gene: 10. Germline-derived CDR1 and CDR2 are MGHRA and YSYEKL. The CDR3 runs to 17 residues. Here the CDR3 reads CASSPITQTGGNEKLFF. The CDR3 bases are TGCGCCAGCAGCCCGATCACCCAGACAGGGGGTAATGAAAAACTGTTTTTT.

The CDR3 region has the DNA TGTGCCAGCAGCTTAGATCGGGCTAGCGGGAGGGCTAAGACCCAGTACTTC. This translates into CASSLDRASGRAKTQYF. This sequence joins TRBV11-2 and TRBJ2-5, with 12 nucleotides matching TRBD2. The V gene end was trimmed by 0 bases and the J gene end by 6 bases; junction bases not matched to a gene: 8. The CDR3 runs 17 residues. Per germline, CDR1 SGHAT and CDR2 FQNNGV.

This sequence joins TRBV9 and TRBJ1-5; possibly TRBD1 for D (5 bases). Germline V gene data show CDR1 as SGDLS and CDR2 as YYNGEE. The CDR3 totals 17 residues. Trimming removed 0 bases from V and 4 bases from J, with 17 bases in between. In DNA form, the CDR3 reads TGTGCCAGCAGCGTAGGTAGGGACGAGTGGGCGAATCAGCCCCAGCATTTT. Amino acid sequence: CASSVGRDEWANQPQHF.

V is TRBV7-9 and J is TRBJ1-2, with 7 bases lining up with TRBD1. V lost 4 bases to trimming and J lost 3 bases; unmatched junction nucleotides: 2. The length of the CDR3 is 13 residues. The germline V gene encodes CDR1 SEHNR and CDR2 FQNEAQ (reference sequence). CDR3 amino acids: CASSWQGDYGYTF. DNA of the CDR3: TGTGCCAGCAGCTGGCAGGGGGACTATGGCTACACCTTC.

The rearrangement links TRBV7-9 to TRBJ1-1; D gene uncertain. Trimming shortened V by 3 bases and J by 3 bases, and 14 bases separated the two germline ends. CDR3 length: 15 amino acids. Germline CDR1 and CDR2: SEHNR and FQNEAQ (reference sequence). In DNA, the CDR3 is TGTGCCAGCAGCTTTAGGAAAGGCCAGTACACTGAAGCTTTCTTT. Amino acids: CASSFRKGQYTEAFF.